Listed here are 6 T cell receptor beta chains from one sample, sequenced in a study of PD-L1 blockade in urothelial cancer. Sample time point: peripheral blood 6 weeks after treatment start. TCRdb keeps only in-frame clones here, not all; method: immunoSEQ multiplex PCR. The table has tens of thousands of clones, around 83% seen once. The sequenced sample was PBMCs, obtained around atezolizumab (anti-PD-L1) treatment. Receptor source: an older man with urothelial cancer.

This clone was counted only a few times. The chain employs TRBV11-2 and TRBJ2-1; D unclear. The CDR3 length is 15 residues. CDR1 and CDR2 from the germline V gene are SGHAT and FQNNGV. Trimming removed 4 bases from V and 0 bases from J, with 10 bases in between. As DNA, the CDR3 is TGTGCCAGCAGCTCAGCTACTACCTCCTACAATGAGCAGTTCTTC. Protein product: CASSSATTSYNEQFF.

The J gene is TRBJ1-1, the V gene TRBV5-1; D is perhaps TRBD1 (5 bases). CDR3 length equals 14 residues. Germline values: CDR1 SGHRS, CDR2 YFSETQ. Trimming took off 5 bases at V and 3 bases at J, with 14 bases between the two ends. DNA of the CDR3: TGCGCCAGCAGTCAGCAGGGATCGGACACTGAAGCTTTCTTT. Amino acids: CASSQQGSDTEAFF.

The V gene is TRBV30, the J gene TRBJ1-1, with D possibly matching TRBD1 (6 bases). The length of the CDR3 is 16 residues. The V gene's germline CDR1 is GTSNPN and CDR2 SVGIG (reference sequence). V gave up 2 bases and J gave up 0 bases, with 16 bases separating them. In nucleotides, the CDR3 is TGTGCCTGGAGTCCTCGGGGGGGACACCTGAACACTGAAGCTTTCTTT. Its protein is CAWSPRGGHLNTEAFF. Using reference TRBV30 and TRBJ1-1 for the parts outside the CDR3, the full variable domain is SQTIHQWPATLVQPVGSPLSLECTVEGTSNPNLYWYRQAAGRGLQLLFYSVGIGQISSEVPQNLSASRPQDRQFILSSKKLLLSDSGFYLCAWSPRGGHLNTEAFFGQGTRLTVV.

J is TRBJ1-1 and V is TRBV19, with D hard to call. The germline V and J ends were trimmed by 3 bases and 1 base, with 9 bases remaining between them. The CDR3 spans 14 residues. Germline V gene sequence: CDR1 LNHDA, CDR2 SQIVND (reference sequence). CDR3 nucleotides: TGTGCCAGTAGTATGGGCCGGAAGAACACTGAAGCTTTCTTT. This codes for CASSMGRKNTEAFF.

V usage is TRBV5-1 and J usage is TRBJ1-5, with 8 nucleotides matching TRBD1. Germline V gene data show CDR1 as SGHRS and CDR2 as YFSETQ. The CDR3 loop spans 18 amino acids. Trimming cost V 4 bases and J 3 bases; bases outside gene matches: 15. The CDR3 DNA sequence: TGCGCCAGCAGCCGACGAACCTCTAACAGGGGGACCAATCAGCCCCAGCATTTT. Amino acids: CASSRRTSNRGTNQPQHF.

The V and J genes are TRBV18 and TRBJ1-5; no clear D gene. CDR3 length: 14 amino acids. V was clipped by 3 bases and J by 0 bases, with 6 bases between them. The V gene's germline CDR1 is KGHSH and CDR2 LQKENI. CDR3 sequence (DNA): TGTGCCAGCTCACCCCCTTATAGCAATCAGCCCCAGCATTTT. Translated: CASSPPYSNQPQHF.